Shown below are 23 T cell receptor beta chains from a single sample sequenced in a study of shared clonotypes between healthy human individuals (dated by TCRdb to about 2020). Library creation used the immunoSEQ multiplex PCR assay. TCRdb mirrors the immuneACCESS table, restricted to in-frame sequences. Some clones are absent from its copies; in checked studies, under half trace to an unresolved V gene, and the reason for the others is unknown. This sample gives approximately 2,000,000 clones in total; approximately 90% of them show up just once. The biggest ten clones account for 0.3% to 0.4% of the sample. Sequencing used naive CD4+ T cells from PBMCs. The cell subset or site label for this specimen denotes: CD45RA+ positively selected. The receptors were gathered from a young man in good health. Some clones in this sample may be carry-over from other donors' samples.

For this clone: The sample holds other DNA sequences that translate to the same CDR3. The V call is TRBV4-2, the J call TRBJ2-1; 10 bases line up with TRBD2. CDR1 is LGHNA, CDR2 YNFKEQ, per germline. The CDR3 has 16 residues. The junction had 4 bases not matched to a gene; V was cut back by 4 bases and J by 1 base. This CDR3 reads CASSRVAGGSYNEQFF. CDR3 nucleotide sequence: TGTGCCAGCAGCCGCGTAGCGGGAGGATCCTACAATGAGCAGTTCTTC.

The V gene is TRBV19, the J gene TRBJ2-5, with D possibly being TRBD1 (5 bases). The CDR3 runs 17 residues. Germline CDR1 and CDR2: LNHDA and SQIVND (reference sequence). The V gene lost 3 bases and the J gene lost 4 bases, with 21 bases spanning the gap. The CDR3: CASSIGQGRSQVETQYF. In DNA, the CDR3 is TGTGCCAGTAGTATCGGTCAGGGAAGGTCACAAGTAGAGACCCAGTACTTC.

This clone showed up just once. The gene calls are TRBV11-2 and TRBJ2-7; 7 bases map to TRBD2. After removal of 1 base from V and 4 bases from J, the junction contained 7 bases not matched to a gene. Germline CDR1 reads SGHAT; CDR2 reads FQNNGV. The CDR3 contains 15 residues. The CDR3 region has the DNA TGTGCCAGCAGCTTAGCGGGGGGTAACCAGTACGAGCAGTACTTC. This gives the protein CASSLAGGNQYEQYF. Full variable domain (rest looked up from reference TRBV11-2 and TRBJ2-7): EAGVAQSPRYKIIEKRQSVAFWCNPISGHATLYWYQQILGQGPKLLIQFQNNGVVDDSQLPKDRFSAERLKGVDSTLKIQPAKLEDSAVYLCASSLAGGNQYEQYFGPGTRLTVT.

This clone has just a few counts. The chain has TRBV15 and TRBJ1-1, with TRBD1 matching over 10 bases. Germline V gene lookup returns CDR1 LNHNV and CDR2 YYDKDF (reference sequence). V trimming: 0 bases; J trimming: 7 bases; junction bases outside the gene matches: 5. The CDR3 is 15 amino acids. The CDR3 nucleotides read TGTGCCACCAGCAGAGACCGGGACAGGGGAAATGAAGCTTTCTTT. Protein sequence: CATSRDRDRGNEAFF.

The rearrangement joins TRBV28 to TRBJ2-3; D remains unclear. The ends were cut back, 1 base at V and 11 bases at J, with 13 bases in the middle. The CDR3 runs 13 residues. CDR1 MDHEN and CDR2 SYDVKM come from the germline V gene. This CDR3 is CASSLSTKKGQYF. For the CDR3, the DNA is TGTGCCAGCAGTTTATCTACAAAAAAGGGGCAGTATTTT.

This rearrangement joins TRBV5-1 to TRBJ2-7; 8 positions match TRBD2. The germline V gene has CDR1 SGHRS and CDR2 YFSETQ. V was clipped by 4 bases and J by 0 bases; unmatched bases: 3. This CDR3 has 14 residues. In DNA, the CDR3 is TGCGCCAGCAGCGCCGGGACTAGCTCCTACGAGCAGTACTTC. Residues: CASSAGTSSYEQYF.

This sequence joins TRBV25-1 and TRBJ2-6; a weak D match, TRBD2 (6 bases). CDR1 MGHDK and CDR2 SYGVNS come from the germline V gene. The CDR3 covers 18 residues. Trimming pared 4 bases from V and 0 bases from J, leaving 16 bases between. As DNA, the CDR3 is TGTGCCAGCAGTGCCGGAGGGCAACTGAGCTCTGGGGCCAACGTCCTGACTTTC. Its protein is CASSAGGQLSSGANVLTF.

The CDR3 region is CASSKDPGTEAFF. The CDR3 DNA reads TGTGCCAGCAGCAAAGACCCGGGGACTGAAGCTTTCTTT. The chain uses TRBV6-1 and TRBJ1-1; D remains ambiguous. Trimming shortened V by 6 bases and J by 5 bases, and 13 bases separated the two germline ends. There are 13 residues in the CDR3. Germline CDR1 reads MNHNS; CDR2 reads SASEGT.

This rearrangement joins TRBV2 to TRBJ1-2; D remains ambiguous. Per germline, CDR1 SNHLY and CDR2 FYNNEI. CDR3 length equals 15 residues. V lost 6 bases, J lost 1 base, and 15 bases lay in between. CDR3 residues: CASSSTLALNYGYTF. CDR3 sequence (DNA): TGTGCCAGCAGCTCGACTCTCGCCCTTAACTATGGCTACACCTTC.

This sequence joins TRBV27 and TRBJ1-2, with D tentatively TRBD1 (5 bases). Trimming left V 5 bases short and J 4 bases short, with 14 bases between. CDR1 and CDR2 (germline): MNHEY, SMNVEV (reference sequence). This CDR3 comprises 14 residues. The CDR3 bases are TGTGCCAGCAGTCGGGACGCCAACGGCTATGGCTACACCTTC. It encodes CASSRDANGYGYTF.

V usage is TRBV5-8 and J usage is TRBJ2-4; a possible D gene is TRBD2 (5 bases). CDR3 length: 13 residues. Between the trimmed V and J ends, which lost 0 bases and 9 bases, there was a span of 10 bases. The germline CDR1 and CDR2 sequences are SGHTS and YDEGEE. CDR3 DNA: TGTGCCAGCAGCTTGGGCTTTGAGGGCATTCAGTACTTC. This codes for CASSLGFEGIQYF.

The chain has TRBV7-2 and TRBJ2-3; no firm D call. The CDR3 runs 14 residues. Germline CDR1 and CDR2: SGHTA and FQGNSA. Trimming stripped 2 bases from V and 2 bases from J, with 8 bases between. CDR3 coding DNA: TGTGCCAGCAGCTTAAGGACCTCCACAGATACGCAGTATTTT. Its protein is CASSLRTSTDTQYF.

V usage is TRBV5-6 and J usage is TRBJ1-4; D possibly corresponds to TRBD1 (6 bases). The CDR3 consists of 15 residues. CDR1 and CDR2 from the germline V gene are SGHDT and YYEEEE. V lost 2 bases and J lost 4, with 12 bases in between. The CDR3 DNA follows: TGTGCCAGCAGCTTATGGACAGTAGTTAATGAAAAACTGTTTTTT. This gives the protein CASSLWTVVNEKLFF.

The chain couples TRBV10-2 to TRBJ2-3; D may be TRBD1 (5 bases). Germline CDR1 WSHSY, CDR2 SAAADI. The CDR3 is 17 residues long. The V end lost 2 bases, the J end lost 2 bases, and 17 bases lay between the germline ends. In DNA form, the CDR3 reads TGCGCCAGCAGTGAGCCCATCGGGCAGGGCTACACAGATACGCAGTATTTT. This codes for CASSEPIGQGYTDTQYF.

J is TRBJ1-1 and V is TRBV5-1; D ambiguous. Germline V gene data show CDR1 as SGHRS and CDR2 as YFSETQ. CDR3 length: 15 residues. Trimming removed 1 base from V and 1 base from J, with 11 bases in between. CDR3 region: CASSLLTPGNTEAFF. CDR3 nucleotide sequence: TGCGCCAGCAGCTTGCTAACGCCCGGGAACACTGAAGCTTTCTTT.

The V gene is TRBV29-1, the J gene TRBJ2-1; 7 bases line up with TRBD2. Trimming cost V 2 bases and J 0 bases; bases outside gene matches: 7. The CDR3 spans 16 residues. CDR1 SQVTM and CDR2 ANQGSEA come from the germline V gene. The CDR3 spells CSVEYGGGGSYNEQFF. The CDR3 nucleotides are TGCAGCGTTGAATATGGGGGGGGAGGCTCCTACAATGAGCAGTTCTTC.

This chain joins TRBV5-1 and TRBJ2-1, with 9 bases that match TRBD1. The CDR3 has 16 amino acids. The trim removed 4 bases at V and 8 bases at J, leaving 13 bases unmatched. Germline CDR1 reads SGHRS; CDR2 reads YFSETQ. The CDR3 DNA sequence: TGCGCCAGCAGCCCTCTCACCCGGGGACAGGGCTATGAGCAGTTCTTC. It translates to CASSPLTRGQGYEQFF. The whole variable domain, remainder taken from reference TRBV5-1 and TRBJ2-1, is KAGVTQTPRYLIKTRGQQVTLSCSPISGHRSVSWYQQTPGQGLQFLFEYFSETQRNKGNFPGRFSGRQFSNSRSEMNVSTLELGDSALYLCASSPLTRGQGYEQFFGPGTRLTVL.

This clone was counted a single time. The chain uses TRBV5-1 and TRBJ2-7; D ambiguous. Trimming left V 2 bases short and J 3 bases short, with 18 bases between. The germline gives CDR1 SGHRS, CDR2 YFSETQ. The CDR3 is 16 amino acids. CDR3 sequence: CASSLPPSAGDYEQYF. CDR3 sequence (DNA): TGCGCCAGCAGCTTACCCCCTAGTGCAGGTGACTACGAGCAGTACTTC. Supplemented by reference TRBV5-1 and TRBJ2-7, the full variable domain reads KAGVTQTPRYLIKTRGQQVTLSCSPISGHRSVSWYQQTPGQGLQFLFEYFSETQRNKGNFPGRFSGRQFSNSRSEMNVSTLELGDSALYLCASSLPPSAGDYEQYFGPGTRLTVT.

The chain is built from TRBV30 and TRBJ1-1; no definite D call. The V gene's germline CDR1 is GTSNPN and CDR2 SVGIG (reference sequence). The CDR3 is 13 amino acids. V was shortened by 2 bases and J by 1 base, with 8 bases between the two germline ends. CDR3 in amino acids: CAWSIGRNTEAFF. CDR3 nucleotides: TGTGCCTGGAGTATAGGGCGGAACACTGAAGCTTTCTTT.

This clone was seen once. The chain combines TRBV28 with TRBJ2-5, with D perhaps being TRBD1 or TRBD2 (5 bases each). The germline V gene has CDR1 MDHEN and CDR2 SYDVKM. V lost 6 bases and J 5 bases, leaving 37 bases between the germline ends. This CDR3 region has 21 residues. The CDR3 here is CASSPGLGLTERDLLLETQYF. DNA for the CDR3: TGTGCCAGCAGCCCCGGATTGGGCCTGACGGAACGGGACCTCTTACTCGAGACCCAGTACTTC.

CDR3: CASSPLGQGDNQPQHF. The CDR3 bases are TGTGCCAGCTCACCACTGGGACAGGGTGACAATCAGCCCCAGCATTTT. The chain couples TRBV18 to TRBJ1-5; 9 nucleotides line up with TRBD1. In germline, CDR1 is KGHSH, CDR2 LQKENI. The trim removed 1 base at V and 3 bases at J, leaving 4 bases unmatched. The length of the CDR3 is 16 residues.

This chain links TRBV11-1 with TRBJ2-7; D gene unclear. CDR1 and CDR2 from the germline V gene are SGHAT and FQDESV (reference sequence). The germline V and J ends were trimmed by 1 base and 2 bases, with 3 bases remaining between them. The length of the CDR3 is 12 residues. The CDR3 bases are TGTGCCAGCAGCTTAGACACCTACGAGCAGTACTTC. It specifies CASSLDTYEQYF.

The CDR3 DNA is TGTGCCAGCAGCTGGCGGTTAGCGGAGATGGGGACCCAGTACTTC. Protein: CASSWRLAEMGTQYF. This sequence joins TRBV5-6 and TRBJ2-5, with D possibly TRBD2 on 6 matching bases. The CDR3 loop spans 15 amino acids. Trimming pared 3 bases from V and 7 bases from J, leaving 19 bases between. Germline CDR1 is SGHDT and CDR2 is YYEEEE.